What follows describes a single T cell receptor beta chain. Its specificity is not known. Documented time point: cycle 4 day 1 (C4D1), after around six weeks of nivolumab. With no exception, relapse followed autologous stem cell transplantation in all patients, and brentuximab vedotin exposure varied. Isolation of CD4+ T cells from thawed PBMCs was performed by magnetic negative selection. This entry belongs to a study of PD-1 blockade in classical Hodgkin lymphoma. CDR3 length: 14 residues. The V and J ends lost 0 bases and 3 bases respectively, with 6 bases between them. Germline V gene sequence: CDR1 SGHRS, CDR2 YFSETQ. Study-wide findings and caveats: In newly diagnosed patients, baseline TCR diversity was reportedly below that of healthy donors.

Generated by immunoSEQ multiplex PCR, the TCRdb table keeps only in-frame clones and is missing some. Among about 9,700 clones listed, roughly 80% were seen once. Sequencing used CD4+ T cells from blood, obtained before the fourth cycle of nivolumab. The chain links TRBV5-1 to TRBJ1-4; D gene ambiguous. This clonotype was obtained from a human donor with classical Hodgkin lymphoma. CDR3 protein: CASSLGSSNEKLFF. The CDR3 DNA follows: TGCGCCAGCAGCTTGGGTAGTTCTAATGAAAAACTGTTTTTT.